This entry lists 14 T cell receptor beta chains sequenced from one sample in a study of tumor T cells in aggressive B-cell lymphoma. Here immunoSEQ multiplex PCR was the method, and the copy in TCRdb shows in-frame clones only, minus some. Among about 3,300 clones listed, around nine tenths were seen once. The sample taken for sequencing was tumor tissue. The receptor set was obtained from an adult with diffuse large B cell lymphoma.

The chain uses TRBV6-4 and TRBJ1-2, with D uncertain. CDR3 size: 10 residues. V was shortened by 8 bases and J by 3 bases, with 4 bases between the two germline ends. Germline V lookup: CDR1 MRHNA, CDR2 SNTAGT. The CDR3: CASSHYGYTF. The CDR3 region has the DNA TGTGCCAGCTCTCACTATGGCTACACCTTC.

The rearrangement joins TRBV4-2 to TRBJ2-1; 7 nucleotides agree with TRBD1. Germline trimming cut 0 bases from V and 4 bases from J; bases unmatched to any gene: 6. CDR1 is LGHNA, CDR2 YNFKEQ, per germline. This CDR3 spans 16 amino acids. In nucleotides, the CDR3 is TGTGCCAGCAGCCAAGATTCAGCAGGGGGATACAATGAGCAGTTCTTC. Translating it yields CASSQDSAGGYNEQFF.

The gene calls are TRBV5-1 and TRBJ2-5, with 7 bases that match TRBD1. CDR1 and CDR2 from the germline V gene are SGHRS and YFSETQ. V trimming: 4 bases; J trimming: 2 bases; junction bases outside the gene matches: 8. The CDR3 spans 15 residues. The CDR3 coding sequence is TGCGCCAGCAGCGGACCGGGACAGCAACAAGAGACCCAGTACTTC. Translated: CASSGPGQQQETQYF.

To note about this clone: One junction end does not reproduce the germline sequence, and a read error may be involved. The same CDR3 is also encoded by other DNA sequences in this sample. The chain links TRBV28 to TRBJ1-5; 9 nucleotides line up with TRBD1. This CDR3 contains 17 residues. The germline CDR1 and CDR2 sequences are MDHEN and SYDVKM. CDR3 in amino acids: CASSPDRGDRANQPQHF. CDR3 nucleotides: TGTGCCAGCAGCCCAGACCGAGGGGACAGGGCTAATCAACCCCAGCATTTT.

The chain links TRBV7-6 to TRBJ2-3; 13 nucleotides agree with TRBD2. The junction had 18 bases not matched to a gene; V was cut back by 5 bases and J by 7 bases. The CDR3 is 19 amino acids. In germline, CDR1 is SGHVS, CDR2 FNYEAQ. The CDR3 region has the DNA TGTGCCAGCAGCCTTTACTCCCGAACTAGCGGGAGGGCCAGATATACGCAGTATTTT. It yields the protein CASSLYSRTSGRARYTQYF.

The chain is built from TRBV27 and TRBJ2-3; D unclear. Germline CDR1 is MNHEY and CDR2 is SMNVEV (reference sequence). The CDR3 covers 12 residues. Trimming removed 7 bases from V and 8 bases from J, with 13 bases in between. The CDR3 DNA is TGTGCCAGCAAAGAGTATGGAGCTACGCAGTATTTT. Translated: CASKEYGATQYF.

The gene calls are TRBV5-4 and TRBJ2-7, with 10 bases aligning to TRBD2. From germline, CDR1 is SGHNT and CDR2 YYREEE (reference sequence). The CDR3 totals 14 residues. J lost 3 bases, V lost 2 bases, and 2 bases had no gene match. In nucleotides, the CDR3 is TGTGCCAGCAGCTTATTAGCGGGGGGCTACGAGCAGTACTTC. This translates into CASSLLAGGYEQYF.

The chain combines TRBV7-9 with TRBJ2-3; 9 bases line up with TRBD1. This CDR3 spans 15 amino acids. J was trimmed by 4 bases and V by 3 bases; bases with no gene match: 5. The germline V gene encodes CDR1 SEHNR and CDR2 FQNEAQ (reference sequence). The CDR3 reads CASSLDRGESDTQYF. CDR3 nucleotide sequence: TGTGCCAGCAGCTTGGACAGGGGCGAGTCAGATACGCAGTATTTT.

This sequence joins TRBV9 and TRBJ1-2, with 8 bases matching TRBD1. This CDR3 has 13 residues. Germline loops: CDR1 SGDLS, CDR2 YYNGEE. Trimming removed 4 bases from V and 8 bases from J; junction bases left unmatched: 7. This CDR3 reads CASSLRQGQGYTF. The CDR3 DNA follows: TGTGCCAGCAGCCTCCGACAGGGGCAAGGCTACACCTTC.

The chain has TRBV6-6 and TRBJ1-4, with D maybe TRBD1 (6 bases). Trimming left V 5 bases short and J 8 bases short, with 12 bases between. This CDR3 is built from 13 residues. Germline values: CDR1 MNHNY, CDR2 SVGAGI (reference sequence). CDR3 bases: TGTGCCAGCAGTCGGGGGGCGAGAGAAAAACTGTTTTTT. It encodes CASSRGAREKLFF.

This clone has just a few counts. This chain links TRBV30 with TRBJ1-4; D perhaps matches TRBD1 (5 bases). CDR1 is GTSNPN and CDR2 is SVGIG in the germline V gene (reference sequence). Trimming removed 0 bases from V and 6 bases from J, with 14 bases in between. CDR3 size: 15 residues. The CDR3 here is CAWSVERGPHEKLFF. In DNA, the CDR3 is TGTGCCTGGAGTGTAGAGCGGGGCCCACATGAAAAACTGTTTTTT.

The genes are TRBV19 and TRBJ2-2; a weak D match, TRBD2 (5 bases). From germline, CDR1 is LNHDA and CDR2 SQIVND (reference sequence). The CDR3 is 13 residues long. V lost 7 bases and J 2 bases, leaving 8 bases between the germline ends. The chain's CDR3 is CASKDSNTGELFF. CDR3 in DNA: TGTGCCAGTAAGGACTCAAACACCGGGGAGCTGTTTTTT. The whole variable domain, filled in from reference TRBV19 and TRBJ2-2, reads DGGITQSPKYLFRKEGQNVTLSCEQNLNHDAMYWYRQDPGQGLRLIYYSQIVNDFQKGDIAEGYSVSREKKESFPLTVTSAQKNPTAFYLCASKDSNTGELFFGEGSRLTVL.

The genes are TRBV2 and TRBJ1-2; D call uncertain. The CDR3 totals 14 residues. Germline V gene sequence: CDR1 SNHLY, CDR2 FYNNEI. V was clipped by 0 bases and J by 0 bases, with 5 bases between them. CDR3 in amino acids: CASSEAAPNYGYTF. Here the CDR3 DNA reads TGTGCCAGCAGTGAAGCGGCACCTAACTATGGCTACACCTTC.

The chain links TRBV25-1 to TRBJ1-6; possibly TRBD1 for D (6 bases). Trimming stripped 6 bases from V and 2 bases from J, with 11 bases between. CDR3 length equals 15 residues. Germline-derived CDR1 and CDR2 are MGHDK and SYGVNS. The CDR3 spells CASRKGEAYNSPLHF. Written as DNA, the CDR3 is TGTGCCAGCAGGAAGGGGGAAGCCTATAATTCACCCCTCCACTTT.